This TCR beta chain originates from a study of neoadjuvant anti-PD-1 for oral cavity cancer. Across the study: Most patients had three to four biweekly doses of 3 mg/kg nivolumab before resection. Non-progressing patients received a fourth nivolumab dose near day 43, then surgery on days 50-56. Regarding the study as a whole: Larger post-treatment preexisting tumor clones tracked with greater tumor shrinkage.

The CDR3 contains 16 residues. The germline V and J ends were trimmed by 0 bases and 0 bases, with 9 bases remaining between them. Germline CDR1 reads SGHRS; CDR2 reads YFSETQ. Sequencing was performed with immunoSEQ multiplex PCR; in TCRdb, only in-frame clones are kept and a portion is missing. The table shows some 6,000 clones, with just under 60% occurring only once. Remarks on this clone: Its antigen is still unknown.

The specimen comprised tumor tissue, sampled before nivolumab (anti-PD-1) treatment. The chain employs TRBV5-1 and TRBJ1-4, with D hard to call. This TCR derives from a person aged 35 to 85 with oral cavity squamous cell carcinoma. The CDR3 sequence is CASSLGRSATNEKLFF. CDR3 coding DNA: TGCGCCAGCAGCTTGGGACGGAGTGCAACTAATGAAAAACTGTTTTTT.